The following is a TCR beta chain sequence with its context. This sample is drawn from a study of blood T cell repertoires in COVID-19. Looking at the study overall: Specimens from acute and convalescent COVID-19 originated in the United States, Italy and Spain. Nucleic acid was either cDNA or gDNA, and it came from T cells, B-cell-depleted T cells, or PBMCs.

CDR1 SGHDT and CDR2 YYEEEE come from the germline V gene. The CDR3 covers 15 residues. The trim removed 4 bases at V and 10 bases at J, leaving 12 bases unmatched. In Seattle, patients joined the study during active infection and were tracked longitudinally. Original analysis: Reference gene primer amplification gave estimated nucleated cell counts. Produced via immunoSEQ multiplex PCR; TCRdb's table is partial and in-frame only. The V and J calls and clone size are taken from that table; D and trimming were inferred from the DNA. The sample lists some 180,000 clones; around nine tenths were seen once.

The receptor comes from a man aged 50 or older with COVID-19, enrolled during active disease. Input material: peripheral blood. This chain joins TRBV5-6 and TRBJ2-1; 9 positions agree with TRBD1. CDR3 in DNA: TGTGCCAGCAGCCCGTTGGACAGGGGACTACCAGAGCAGTTCTTC. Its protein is CASSPLDRGLPEQFF. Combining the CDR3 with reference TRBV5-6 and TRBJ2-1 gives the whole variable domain DAGVTQSPTHLIKTRGQQVTLRCSPKSGHDTVSWYQQALGQGPQFIFQYYEEEERQRGNFPDRFSGHQFPNYSSELNVNALLLGDSALYLCASSPLDRGLPEQFFGPGTRLTVL.